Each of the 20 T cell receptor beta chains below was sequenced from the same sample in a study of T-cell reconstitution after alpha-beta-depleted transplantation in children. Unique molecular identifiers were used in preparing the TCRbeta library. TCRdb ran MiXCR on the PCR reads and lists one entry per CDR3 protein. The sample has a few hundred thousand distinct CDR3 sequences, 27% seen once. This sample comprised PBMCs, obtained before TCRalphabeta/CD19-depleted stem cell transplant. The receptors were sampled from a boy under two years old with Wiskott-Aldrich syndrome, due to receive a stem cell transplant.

The CDR3 sequence: CATSILTGTGGYEQYF. DNA for the CDR3: TGTGCCACCAGCATCCTTACCGGGACAGGGGGATACGAGCAGTACTTC. The chain is built from TRBV15 and TRBJ2-7; 11 bases map to TRBD1. Germline V gene sequence: CDR1 LNHNV, CDR2 YYDKDF (reference sequence). V was pared by 4 bases and J by 4 bases, with 9 bases of the junction left unmatched. The CDR3 runs to 16 residues.

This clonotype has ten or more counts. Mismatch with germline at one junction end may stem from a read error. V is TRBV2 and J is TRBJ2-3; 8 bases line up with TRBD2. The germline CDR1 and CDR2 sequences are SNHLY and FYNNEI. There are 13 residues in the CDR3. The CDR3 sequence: CASSAGVTDTQYF. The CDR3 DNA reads TGCGCCAGTTCAGCGGGAGTGACAGATACGCAGTATTTT.

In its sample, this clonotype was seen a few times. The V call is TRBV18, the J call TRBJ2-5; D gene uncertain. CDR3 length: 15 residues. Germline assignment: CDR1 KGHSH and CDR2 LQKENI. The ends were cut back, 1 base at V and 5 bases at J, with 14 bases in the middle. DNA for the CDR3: TGTGCCAGCTCACCACAGCAGGCGAACTGGGAGACCCAGTACTTC. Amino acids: CASSPQQANWETQYF.

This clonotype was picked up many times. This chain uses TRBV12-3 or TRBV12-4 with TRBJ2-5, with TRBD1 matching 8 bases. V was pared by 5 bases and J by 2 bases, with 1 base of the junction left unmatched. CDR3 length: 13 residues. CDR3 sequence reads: CASSRTGQETQYF. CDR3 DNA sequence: TGTGCCAGCAGTCGGACAGGGCAAGAGACCCAGTACTTC.

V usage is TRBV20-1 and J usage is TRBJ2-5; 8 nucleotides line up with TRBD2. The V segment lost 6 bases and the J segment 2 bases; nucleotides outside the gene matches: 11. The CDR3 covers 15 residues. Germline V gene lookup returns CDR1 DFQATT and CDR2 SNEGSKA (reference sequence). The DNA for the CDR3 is TGCAGTGCCAGGATGCACACTAGCGGACAAGAGACCCAGTACTTC. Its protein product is CSARMHTSGQETQYF.

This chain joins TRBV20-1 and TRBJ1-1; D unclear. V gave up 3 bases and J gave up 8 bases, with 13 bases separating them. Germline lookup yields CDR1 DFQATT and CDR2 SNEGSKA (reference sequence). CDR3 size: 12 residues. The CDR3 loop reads CSARSFPKEAFF. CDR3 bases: TGCAGTGCTAGGTCGTTTCCGAAAGAAGCTTTCTTT.

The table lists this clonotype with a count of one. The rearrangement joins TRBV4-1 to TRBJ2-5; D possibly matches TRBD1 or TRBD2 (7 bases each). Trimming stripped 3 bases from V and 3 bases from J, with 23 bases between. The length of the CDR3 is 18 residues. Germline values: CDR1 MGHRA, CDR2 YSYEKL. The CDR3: CASSHPSGYFQGEETQYF. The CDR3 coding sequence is TGCGCCAGCAGCCACCCTAGCGGATACTTCCAGGGGGAAGAGACCCAGTACTTC.

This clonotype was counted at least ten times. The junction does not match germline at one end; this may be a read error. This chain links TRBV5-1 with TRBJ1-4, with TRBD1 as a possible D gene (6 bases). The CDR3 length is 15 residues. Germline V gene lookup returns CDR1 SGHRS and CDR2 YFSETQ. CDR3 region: CASSLGGTTNEKLFF. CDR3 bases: TGTGCCAGCAGTTTAGGGGGAACAACTAATGAAAAACTGTTTTTT.

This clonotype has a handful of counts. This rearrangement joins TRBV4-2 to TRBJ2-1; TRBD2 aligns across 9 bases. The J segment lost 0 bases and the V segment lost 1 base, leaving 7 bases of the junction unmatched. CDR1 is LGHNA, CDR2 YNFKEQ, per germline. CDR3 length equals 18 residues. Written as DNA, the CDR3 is TGTGCCAGCAGCCAAGTGGTGGCGGGAGGGGACTCCTACAATGAGCAGTTCTTC. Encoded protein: CASSQVVAGGDSYNEQFF.

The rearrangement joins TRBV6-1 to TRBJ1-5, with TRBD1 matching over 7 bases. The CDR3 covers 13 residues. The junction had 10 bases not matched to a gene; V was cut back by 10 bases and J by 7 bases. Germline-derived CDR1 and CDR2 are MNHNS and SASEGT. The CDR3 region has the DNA TGTGCCACTACCGACAGGGTTGGACAGCCCCAGCATTTT. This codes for CATTDRVGQPQHF.

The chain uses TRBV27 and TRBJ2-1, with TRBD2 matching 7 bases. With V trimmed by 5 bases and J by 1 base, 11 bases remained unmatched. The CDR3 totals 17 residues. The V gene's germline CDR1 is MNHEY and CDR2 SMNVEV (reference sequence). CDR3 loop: CASSLLPLAQSYNEQFF. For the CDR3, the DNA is TGTGCCAGCAGTCTCCTCCCACTAGCGCAATCCTACAATGAGCAGTTCTTC.

The CDR3 loop reads CASSQGDRGLDTQYF. The CDR3 DNA reads TGTGCCAGCAGCCAAGGAGATAGGGGGTTAGATACGCAGTATTTT. The rearrangement uses TRBV4-2 and TRBJ2-3; a possible D gene is TRBD1 (6 bases). CDR1 is LGHNA and CDR2 is YNFKEQ in the germline V gene. V was trimmed by 1 base and J by 5 bases, leaving 13 bases between them. This CDR3 spans 15 amino acids.

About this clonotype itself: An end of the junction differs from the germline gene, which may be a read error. CDR3 sequence (DNA): TGCGCCAGCAGCTTGGGTCTCGGATCCTACGAGCATTACTTC. Translated, it gives CASSLGLGSYEHYF. The chain carries TRBV5-1 and TRBJ2-7; D ambiguous. Germline CDR1 and CDR2: SGHRS and YFSETQ. CDR3 length: 14 residues. Variable domain in full (rest from reference TRBV5-1 and TRBJ2-7): KAGVTQTPRYLIKTRGQQVTLSCSPISGHRSVSWYQQTPGQGLQFLFEYFSETQRNKGNFPGRFSGRQFSNSRSEMNVSTLELGDSALYLCASSLGLGSYEHYFGPGTRLTVT.

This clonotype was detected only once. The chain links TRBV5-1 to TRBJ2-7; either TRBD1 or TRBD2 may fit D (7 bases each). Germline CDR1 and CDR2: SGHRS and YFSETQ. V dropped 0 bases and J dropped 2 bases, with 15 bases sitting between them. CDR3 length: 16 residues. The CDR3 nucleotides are TGCGCCAGCAGCTTGGCCAGGGGAGGGGGCACCTACGAGCAGTACTTC. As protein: CASSLARGGGTYEQYF.

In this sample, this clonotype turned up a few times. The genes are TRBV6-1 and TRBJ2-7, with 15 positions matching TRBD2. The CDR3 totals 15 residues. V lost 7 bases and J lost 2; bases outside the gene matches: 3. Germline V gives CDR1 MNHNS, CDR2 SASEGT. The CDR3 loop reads CASIGTSGGTYEQYF. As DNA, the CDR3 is TGTGCCAGCATAGGGACTAGCGGGGGGACCTACGAGCAGTACTTC.

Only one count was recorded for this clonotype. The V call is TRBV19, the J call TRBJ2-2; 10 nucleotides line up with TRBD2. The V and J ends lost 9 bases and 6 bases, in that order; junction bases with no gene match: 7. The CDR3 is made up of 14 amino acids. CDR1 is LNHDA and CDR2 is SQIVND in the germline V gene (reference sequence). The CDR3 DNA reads TGTGCCAGCCAAATACTAGCGGGACCCGGGGAGCTGTTTTTT. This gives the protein CASQILAGPGELFF.

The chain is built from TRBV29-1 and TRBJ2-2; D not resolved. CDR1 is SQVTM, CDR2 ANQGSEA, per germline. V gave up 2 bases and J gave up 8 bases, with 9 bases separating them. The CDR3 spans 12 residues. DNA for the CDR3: TGCAGCGTTGAAAGGGCCACGGGGGAGCTGTTTTTT. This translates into CSVERATGELFF.

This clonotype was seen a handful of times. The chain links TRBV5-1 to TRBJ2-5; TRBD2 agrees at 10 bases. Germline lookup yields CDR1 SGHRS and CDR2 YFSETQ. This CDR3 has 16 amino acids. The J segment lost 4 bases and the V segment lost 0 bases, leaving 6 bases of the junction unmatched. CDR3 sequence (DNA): TGCGCCAGCAGCTTGGCGGCTAGCGGGAGAGGAGAGACCCAGTACTTC. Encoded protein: CASSLAASGRGETQYF.

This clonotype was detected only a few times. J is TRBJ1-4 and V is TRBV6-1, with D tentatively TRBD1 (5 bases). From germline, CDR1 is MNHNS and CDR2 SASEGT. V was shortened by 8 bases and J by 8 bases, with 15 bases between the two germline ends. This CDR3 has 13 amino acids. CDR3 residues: CASGGTWKEKLFF. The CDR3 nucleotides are TGTGCCAGCGGGGGGACGTGGAAAGAAAAACTGTTTTTT.

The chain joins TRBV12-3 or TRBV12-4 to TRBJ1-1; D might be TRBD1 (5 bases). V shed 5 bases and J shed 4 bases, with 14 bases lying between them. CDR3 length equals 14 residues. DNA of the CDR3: TGTGCCAGCAGTCTGGGGGGGGGAAGCACTGAAGCTTTCTTT. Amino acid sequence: CASSLGGGSTEAFF.